A selection of T cell receptor beta chains follows, all from one sample in a study of blood T cell repertoires in COVID-19. The data were produced by immunoSEQ multiplex PCR, yet TCRdb's version contains in-frame clones alone and is incomplete. The sample contains roughly 290,000 clones, more than 65% of which appear only once. The specimen was peripheral blood. These receptor sequences come from a person aged 70 to 85 with COVID-19, enrolled during active disease. CDR3s include the opening cysteine and the closing phenylalanine or tryptophan. Fields, in order: D gene, V gene, CDR3 length, clone size, J gene, CDR3 DNA, CDR3 protein. The D gene is left open where the match is weak. Size is omitted from some rows. Given values are once, few, many or a class for expanded clones.

d_gene: NA
v_gene: TRBV5-1
len: 15
abundance: NA
j_gene: TRBJ2-5
CDR3nt: TGCGCCAGCAGCTTGGATGGCAGGGCCCAAGAGACCCAGTACTTC
CDR3aa: CASSLDGRAQETQYF

d_gene: NA
v_gene: TRBV11-2
len: 15
abundance: few
j_gene: TRBJ2-2
CDR3nt: TGTGCCAGCACCCCTCAGGGTTTGGTCACCGGGGAGCTGTTTTTT
CDR3aa: CASTPQGLVTGELFF

d_gene: TRBD2
v_gene: TRBV11-3
len: 16
abundance: NA
j_gene: TRBJ2-2
CDR3nt: TGTGCCAGCAGCTCAGGGACTAGCGGGAACACCGGGGAGCTGTTTTTT
CDR3aa: CASSSGTSGNTGELFF

d_gene: NA
v_gene: TRBV6-5
len: 13
abundance: NA
j_gene: TRBJ1-5
CDR3nt: TGTGCCAGCGCCAGAAATAGCAATCAGCCCCAGCATTTT
CDR3aa: CASARNSNQPQHF

d_gene: NA
v_gene: TRBV6-2/TRBV6-3
len: 14
abundance: NA
j_gene: TRBJ2-7
CDR3nt: TGTGCCAGCAGTTTTCGGGGGATGCTATTCGAGCAGTACTTC
CDR3aa: CASSFRGMLFEQYF

d_gene: TRBD2
v_gene: TRBV20-1
len: 18
abundance: once
j_gene: TRBJ2-1
CDR3nt: TGCAGTGCTAGTATCTTCGGGGCTAGCGGGAGTTCCTACAATGAGCAGTTCTTC
CDR3aa: CSASIFGASGSSYNEQFF

d_gene: TRBD2
v_gene: TRBV9
len: 18
abundance: NA
j_gene: TRBJ2-2
CDR3nt: TGTGCCAGCAGCGTAGCTAGCGGGAGTTTTGGGAGCACCGGGGAGCTGTTTTTT
CDR3aa: CASSVASGSFGSTGELFF

d_gene: TRBD1
v_gene: TRBV6-4
len: 16
abundance: NA
j_gene: TRBJ1-1
CDR3nt: TGTGCCAGCAGTGCCCCACAGGGGGCGGTGAACACTGAAGCTTTCTTT
CDR3aa: CASSAPQGAVNTEAFF

d_gene: NA
v_gene: TRBV6-5
len: 10
abundance: NA
j_gene: TRBJ2-7
CDR3nt: TGTGCCAGGCGCCCTTACGAGCAGTACTTC
CDR3aa: CARRPYEQYF

d_gene: NA
v_gene: TRBV3-1/TRBV3-2
len: 16
abundance: NA
j_gene: TRBJ1-2
CDR3nt: TGTGCCAGCAGCCAAGGCTCGACGGAGACTCTATGGGGCTACACCTTC
CDR3aa: CASSQGSTETLWGYTF

d_gene: NA
v_gene: TRBV28
len: 16
abundance: NA
j_gene: TRBJ1-2
CDR3nt: TGTGCCAGCAGTTCCCCTGGCCAGGAAAATAACTATGGCTACACCTTC
CDR3aa: CASSSPGQENNYGYTF

d_gene: TRBD1
v_gene: TRBV11-2
len: 17
abundance: NA
j_gene: TRBJ1-6
CDR3nt: TGTGCCAGCAGCTTAGATGGGTGGGACAGGGGGCATTCACCCCTCCACTTT
CDR3aa: CASSLDGWDRGHSPLHF

d_gene: TRBD1
v_gene: TRBV11-3
len: 14
abundance: NA
j_gene: TRBJ2-2
CDR3nt: TGTGCCAGCAGCTGGGACAGGGCGCCCGGGGAGCTGTTTTTT
CDR3aa: CASSWDRAPGELFF

d_gene: NA
v_gene: TRBV19
len: 15
abundance: once
j_gene: TRBJ2-7
CDR3nt: TGTGCCAGTAGTATGAGGGCAGAGAGCTCCTACGAGCAGTACTTC
CDR3aa: CASSMRAESSYEQYF

d_gene: TRBD2
v_gene: TRBV30
len: 15
abundance: NA
j_gene: TRBJ2-1
CDR3nt: TGTGCCTGGAGTGTACGACTAGCGGGAGTGTTTGAGCAGTTCTTC
CDR3aa: CAWSVRLAGVFEQFF

d_gene: TRBD2
v_gene: TRBV28
len: 17
abundance: NA
j_gene: TRBJ2-3
CDR3nt: TGTGCCAGCAGTTTTTTGCCTAGCGGGCGATACACAGATACGCAGTATTTT
CDR3aa: CASSFLPSGRYTDTQYF

d_gene: NA
v_gene: TRBV6-6
len: 12
abundance: NA
j_gene: TRBJ1-1
CDR3nt: TGTGCCAGCAGTTACCGGAGCACTGAAGCTTTCTTT
CDR3aa: CASSYRSTEAFF

d_gene: TRBD1
v_gene: TRBV5-1
len: 14
abundance: NA
j_gene: TRBJ1-2
CDR3nt: TGCGCCAGCAGCCCAGACAGGGGTAACTATGGCTACACCTTC
CDR3aa: CASSPDRGNYGYTF

d_gene: NA
v_gene: TRBV19
len: 17
abundance: NA
j_gene: TRBJ1-2
CDR3nt: TGTGCCAGTAGTATCTCCCTAATTGAGGGATTGAACTATGGCTACACCTTC
CDR3aa: CASSISLIEGLNYGYTF

d_gene: TRBD1
v_gene: TRBV20-1
len: 16
abundance: NA
j_gene: TRBJ2-3
CDR3nt: TGCAGTGCTAGTTGGTTAGGGGGCGAGAGCACAGATACGCAGTATTTT
CDR3aa: CSASWLGGESTDTQYF

d_gene: NA
v_gene: TRBV3-1/TRBV3-2
len: 16
abundance: NA
j_gene: TRBJ2-1
CDR3nt: TGTGCCAGCAGCCAAAAACAGGGTTGGTCCTACAATGAGCAGTTCTTC
CDR3aa: CASSQKQGWSYNEQFF

d_gene: TRBD2
v_gene: TRBV13
len: 15
abundance: NA
j_gene: TRBJ2-1
CDR3nt: TGTGCCAGCAGCGTACTAGCGGGAGGGCCCAATGAGCAGTTCTTC
CDR3aa: CASSVLAGGPNEQFF

d_gene: TRBD2
v_gene: TRBV5-5
len: 16
abundance: NA
j_gene: TRBJ2-7
CDR3nt: TGTGCCAGCAGCTTGGCGTCTAGCGGGAGTCCCTACGAGCAGTACTTC
CDR3aa: CASSLASSGSPYEQYF

d_gene: TRBD1
v_gene: TRBV28
len: 14
abundance: NA
j_gene: TRBJ1-2
CDR3nt: TGTGCCAGCAGTTTACGCCGGCACAGGGGGGGCTACACCTTC
CDR3aa: CASSLRRHRGGYTF

d_gene: NA
v_gene: TRBV3-1/TRBV3-2
len: 19
abundance: NA
j_gene: TRBJ1-6
CDR3nt: TGTGCCAGCAGCCAAGTCAGTAGCGATAGGACGGGAGATAATTCACCCCTCCACTTT
CDR3aa: CASSQVSSDRTGDNSPLHF

d_gene: TRBD2
v_gene: TRBV5-5
len: 20
abundance: NA
j_gene: TRBJ2-3
CDR3nt: TGTGCCAGCAGCTTGGAGGGCGGCTATAGCGGGGGGACCCGCACAGATACGCAGTATTTT
CDR3aa: CASSLEGGYSGGTRTDTQYF

d_gene: NA
v_gene: TRBV19
len: 12
abundance: NA
j_gene: TRBJ1-5
CDR3nt: TGTGCCAGTAGCCCTCTTAATCAGCCCCAGCATTTT
CDR3aa: CASSPLNQPQHF

d_gene: TRBD1
v_gene: TRBV23-1
len: 20
abundance: NA
j_gene: TRBJ2-6
CDR3nt: TGCGCCAGCAGTCAATCATTCCAGGGACAGTCTACGGAAGGGGCCAACGTCCTGACTTTC
CDR3aa: CASSQSFQGQSTEGANVLTF

d_gene: TRBD2
v_gene: TRBV15
len: 15
abundance: NA
j_gene: TRBJ2-3
CDR3nt: TGTGCCACCAGCGGGCGGACTAGCCCCACAGATACGCAGTATTTT
CDR3aa: CATSGRTSPTDTQYF

d_gene: TRBD2
v_gene: TRBV7-9
len: 14
abundance: few
j_gene: TRBJ2-7
CDR3nt: TGTGCCAGCAGCCTAGCGGGAGGGCCTCGGGAGCAGTACTTC
CDR3aa: CASSLAGGPREQYF

d_gene: NA
v_gene: TRBV5-6
len: 17
abundance: NA
j_gene: TRBJ1-1
CDR3nt: TGTGCCAGCAGCTATGGCTCCGTGAGGGTTTTGGCCACTGAAGCTTTCTTT
CDR3aa: CASSYGSVRVLATEAFF

d_gene: TRBD1
v_gene: TRBV4-2
len: 17
abundance: NA
j_gene: TRBJ2-7
CDR3nt: TGTGCCAGCAGCCAACATACCGGGACAGGGGGAATGTACGAGCAGTACTTC
CDR3aa: CASSQHTGTGGMYEQYF

d_gene: TRBD1
v_gene: TRBV9
len: 16
abundance: once
j_gene: TRBJ1-1
CDR3nt: TGTGCCAGCAGCCCCCGCTTAGGCACAGGGGACACTGAAGCTTTCTTT
CDR3aa: CASSPRLGTGDTEAFF

d_gene: TRBD2
v_gene: TRBV7-9
len: 15
abundance: NA
j_gene: TRBJ2-5
CDR3nt: TGTGCCAGCAGCTCGACTACAACTAGCGGAGAGACCCAGTACTTC
CDR3aa: CASSSTTTSGETQYF

d_gene: NA
v_gene: TRBV4-2
len: 14
abundance: NA
j_gene: TRBJ2-7
CDR3nt: TGTGCCAGCAGCCCCCTAGGGGGCTCCTACGAGCAGTACTTC
CDR3aa: CASSPLGGSYEQYF

d_gene: NA
v_gene: TRBV4-1
len: 18
abundance: few
j_gene: TRBJ2-2
CDR3nt: TGCGCCAGCAGCCCCGATTCCGCGGGGCCTGCGAACACCGGGGAGCTGTTTTTT
CDR3aa: CASSPDSAGPANTGELFF

d_gene: NA
v_gene: TRBV13
len: 17
abundance: NA
j_gene: TRBJ1-6
CDR3nt: TGTGCCAGCAGAACAGGGAACCCAGACCCAAATAGTTCACCCCTCCACTTT
CDR3aa: CASRTGNPDPNSSPLHF

d_gene: NA
v_gene: TRBV11-2
len: 16
abundance: NA
j_gene: TRBJ2-5
CDR3nt: TGTGCCAGCAGCTTCGACGGGCCAGGCGGGCGGGAGACCCAGTACTTC
CDR3aa: CASSFDGPGGRETQYF

d_gene: TRBD1
v_gene: TRBV9
len: 14
abundance: once
j_gene: TRBJ1-2
CDR3nt: TGTGCCAGCAGCGTAGCCGGGACAGGTTCTGGCTACACCTTC
CDR3aa: CASSVAGTGSGYTF